The 6 T cell receptor beta chains presented below share a single source sample, sequenced in a study of metastatic and nonmetastatic thyroid tumors. MiXCR reprocessed the PCR reads for TCRdb. This table holds just over 20,000 clones, 12% found once. No patient received treatment before thyroid surgery. The sequenced material came from blood. These receptors all stem from a male donor with papillary thyroid cancer or a benign thyroid nodule (not recorded which). Some clones in this sample may be carry-over from other donors' samples.

This clone came up many times. The J gene is TRBJ2-1, the V gene TRBV7-2, with 9 bases that match TRBD2. Trimming cost V 1 base and J 2 bases; bases outside gene matches: 3. CDR3 length equals 16 residues. Per the germline V gene, CDR1 is SGHTA and CDR2 is FQGNSA. The CDR3: CASSLVSGRTYNEQFF. In nucleotides, the CDR3 is TGTGCCAGCAGCTTAGTTAGCGGGAGAACCTACAATGAGCAGTTCTTC.

This clone was recorded many times. This chain joins TRBV7-9 and TRBJ2-1; 11 bases map to TRBD1. Germline trimming cut 5 bases from V and 7 bases from J; bases unmatched to any gene: 10. This CDR3 region has 16 residues. The germline V gene has CDR1 SEHNR and CDR2 FQNEAQ (reference sequence). The CDR3 loop reads CASSPYGQGALNEQFF. In nucleotides, the CDR3 is TGTGCCAGCAGCCCCTATGGACAGGGGGCTTTGAATGAGCAGTTCTTC.

At least ten counts were recorded for this clone. The chain couples TRBV5-1 to TRBJ2-3; the D gene is possibly TRBD2 (6 bases). This CDR3 has 11 residues. The germline gives CDR1 SGHRS, CDR2 YFSETQ. V was cut by 6 bases and J by 10 bases, with 12 bases left in between. CDR3 nucleotides: TGCGCCAGCAACGAGGAGGGAGCGCAGTATTTT. Its protein is CASNEEGAQYF.

This clone was found many times. The V gene is TRBV19, the J gene TRBJ2-4, with 7 nucleotides matching TRBD1. Trimming removed 5 bases from V and 7 bases from J; junction bases left unmatched: 8. CDR1 is LNHDA, CDR2 SQIVND, per germline (reference sequence). The CDR3 covers 14 residues. As DNA, the CDR3 is TGTGCCAGTAGTTACAGGGGCAGTTTGAACATTCAGTACTTC. Translation: CASSYRGSLNIQYF.

The J gene is TRBJ2-7, the V gene TRBV2; the D call may be TRBD1 or TRBD2 (5 bases each). Trimming took 7 bases from V and 5 from J, leaving 18 bases between them. Looked up from germline, CDR1 is SNHLY and CDR2 is FYNNEI. This CDR3 spans 14 amino acids. CDR3 in amino acids: CASIVGTLVDEQYF. The CDR3 DNA reads as TGTGCCAGCATTGTAGGGACCTTGGTAGACGAGCAGTACTTC.

In this sample, this clone turned up many times. The V gene is TRBV19, the J gene TRBJ2-3, with unresolved D. V lost 2 bases to trimming and J lost 1 base, with 10 bases between them. Germline lookup yields CDR1 LNHDA and CDR2 SQIVND (reference sequence). The CDR3 length is 15 residues. The CDR3 bases are TGTGCCAGTAGTATAAACGGGCCGGGCACAGATACGCAGTATTTT. Amino acids: CASSINGPGTDTQYF.